This T cell receptor (beta chain) is from a study of cytomegalovirus exposure and HLA in healthy donors. Study-wide results and caveats: A later analysis linked a missense DCLRE1C variant to TCR beta V- and J-gene trimming. In a later analysis, donors in an Asian-associated ancestry cluster reportedly had fewer N-insertions in productive TCRs than the cohort mean. Being productive about 87% or about 30% of the time was typical of most TCR beta V segments in an earlier analysis.

This PCR relied on a set of 60 Vbeta primers and 13 Jbeta primers. TCRdb's table, derived via immunoSEQ multiplex PCR, lists solely in-frame clones and lacks some. The data show fewer than 200,000 clones, roughly four fifths seen once. To note about this clone: The antigen is undetermined.

The sequence came from a woman in her twenties or thirties in good health and CMV-seronegative. Material: PBMCs.

The CDR3 nucleotides read TGTGCCAGCAGAAACAGACAGGAATCCTACGAGCAGTACTTC. This gives the protein CASRNRQESYEQYF. The chain links TRBV11-2 to TRBJ2-7, with a tentative D call TRBD1 (6 bases). From germline, CDR1 is SGHAT and CDR2 FQNNGV. The CDR3 covers 14 residues. The V end was cut by 6 bases, the J end by 1 base, with 13 bases between.